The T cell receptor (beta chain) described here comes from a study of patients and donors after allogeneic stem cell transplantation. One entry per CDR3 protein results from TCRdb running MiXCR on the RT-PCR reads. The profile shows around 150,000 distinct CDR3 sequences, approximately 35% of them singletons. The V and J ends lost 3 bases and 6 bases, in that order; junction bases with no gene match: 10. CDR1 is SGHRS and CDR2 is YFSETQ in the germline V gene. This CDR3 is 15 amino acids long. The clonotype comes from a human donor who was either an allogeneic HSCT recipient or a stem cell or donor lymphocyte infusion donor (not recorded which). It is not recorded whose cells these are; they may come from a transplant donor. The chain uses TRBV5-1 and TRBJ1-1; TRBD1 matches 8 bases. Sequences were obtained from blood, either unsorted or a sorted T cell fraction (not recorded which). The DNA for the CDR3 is TGCGCCAGCAGCTCCTTGGACAGGGCGGTCCCTGAAGCTTTCTTT. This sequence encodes CASSSLDRAVPEAFF.